This record covers a single TCR beta chain. No antigen is known for it. Sequencing targeted expressed TCRB transcripts, as all isolated RNA had been reverse transcribed. Data came from immunoSEQ multiplex PCR; TCRdb stores just in-frame clones and leaves some out. The data contain about 410,000 clones, more than 11% of them singletons. The data were taken from a study of beta chain features in type 1 diabetes. Findings and caveats of the study: Compared with healthy donors, patients appeared to share more similar naive, central memory and regulatory TCRB repertoires. Fewer insertions but more deletions were seen at VDJ junctions in type 1 diabetes patients.

Averaging about 116 mL, one heparinised blood draw came from each individual donor. CD4+ naive, central memory, regulatory and stem cell-like memory subsets were isolated by sorting on CD45RO/CCR7/CD25/CD127/CD95/CD27. The CDR3 consists of 10 residues. Germline V gene data show CDR1 as DFQATT and CDR2 as SNEGSKA (reference sequence). The sequence was collected from a man under 40 in good health. The chain combines TRBV20-1 with TRBJ2-1, with D unresolved. Sequencing was done on a sample of naive CD4+ T cells from blood. This chain's CDR3 is CRASTDEQFF. The CDR3 DNA reads as TGCAGGGCCTCTACAGATGAGCAGTTCTTC.